Below are 28 T cell receptor beta chains sequenced from a single sample in a study of blood T cell repertoires in COVID-19. TCRdb's copy holds only in-frame clones and misses some; the assay was immunoSEQ multiplex PCR. Among 200,000 to 300,000 clones listed, around nine tenths were seen once. The material sequenced was peripheral blood. The receptors were sampled from an older woman who had recovered from COVID-19.

J is TRBJ2-7 and V is TRBV28, with TRBD2 matching over 11 bases. J was trimmed by 3 bases and V by 5 bases; bases with no gene match: 6. There are 15 residues in the CDR3. Germline CDR1 MDHEN, CDR2 SYDVKM. The DNA for the CDR3 is TGTGCCAGCAGTGGTAGCGGGGGGGCCTTCTACGAGCAGTACTTC. Encoded protein: CASSGSGGAFYEQYF. The full variable domain, completed using reference TRBV28 and TRBJ2-7, is DVKVTQSSRYLVKRTGEKVFLECVQDMDHENMFWYRQDPGLGLRLIYFSYDVKMKEKGDIPEGYSVSREKKERFSLILESASTNQTSMYLCASSGSGGAFYEQYFGPGTRLTVT.

This clone was detected a few times. In DNA form, the CDR3 reads TGTGCCAGCAGCCACCCCAGTTCGAGGGAGCAGTACTTC. Translation: CASSHPSSREQYF. The rearrangement uses TRBV7-9 and TRBJ2-7; D uncertain. Germline CDR1 and CDR2: SEHNR and FQNEAQ (reference sequence). The CDR3 is made up of 13 amino acids. V lost 5 bases to trimming and J lost 7 bases, with 15 bases between them. Complete variable domain (other parts from reference TRBV7-9 and TRBJ2-7): DTGVSQNPRHKITKRGQNVTFRCDPISEHNRLYWYRQTLGQGPEFLTYFQNEAQLEKSRLLSDRFSAERPKGSFSTLEIQRTEQGDSAMYLCASSHPSSREQYFGPGTRLTVT.

The V gene is TRBV3-1 (or the pseudogene TRBV3-2), the J gene TRBJ2-7, with 10 bases fitting TRBD2. V trimming: 1 base; J trimming: 1 base; junction bases outside the gene matches: 10. CDR3 size: 18 residues. CDR1 is LGHDT and CDR2 is YNNKEL in the germline V gene (reference sequence). CDR3 DNA sequence: TGTGCCAGCAGCCAAGTCCCCTCGGAGCGGGGGGGTTCCTACGAGCAGTACTTC. Translating it yields CASSQVPSERGGSYEQYF.

The J gene is TRBJ2-5, the V gene TRBV5-1; D not certain. V was pared by 6 bases and J by 2 bases, with 17 bases between. The CDR3 sequence is 15 residues long. CDR1 is SGHRS and CDR2 is YFSETQ in the germline V gene. In nucleotides, the CDR3 is TGCGCCAGCACCCCGGGTGTGGCAGAACAAGAGACCCAGTACTTC. It translates to CASTPGVAEQETQYF.

The V and J genes are TRBV5-4 and TRBJ1-5; D may be TRBD1 (5 bases). The CDR3 loop spans 13 amino acids. CDR1 and CDR2 (germline): SGHNT, YYREEE (reference sequence). V lost 5 bases, J lost 9 bases, and 15 bases lay in between. DNA for the CDR3: TGTGCCAGCAGTGCAACAGGAGCCGGGCCCCAGCATTTT. This codes for CASSATGAGPQHF.

The rearrangement uses TRBV18 and TRBJ2-5, with 9 nucleotides matching TRBD1. The CDR3 runs 17 residues. J gave up 0 bases and V 3 bases, and 8 bases lay outside the gene matches. The germline CDR1 and CDR2 sequences are KGHSH and LQKENI. Here the CDR3 DNA reads TGTGCCAGCTCACCTTCACCGGGACAGGGACACCAAGAGACCCAGTACTTC. Residues: CASSPSPGQGHQETQYF.

J is TRBJ1-4 and V is TRBV4-3, with D unclear. The CDR3 has 14 residues. With 5 bases removed from V and 8 bases from J, the gap between germline ends came to 15 bases. Germline V gene data show CDR1 as LGHNA and CDR2 as YSLEER. In DNA form, the CDR3 reads TGCGCCAGCAGCAGGAGGTCCCCTCGGGAAAAACTGTTTTTT. It codes for CASSRRSPREKLFF.

This chain connects TRBV5-1 to TRBJ2-2; unclear D gene. The V end was cut by 0 bases, the J end by 3 bases, with 3 bases between. The CDR3 totals 13 residues. Germline loops: CDR1 SGHRS, CDR2 YFSETQ. The CDR3 sequence is CASSLEHTGELFF. The CDR3, as DNA: TGCGCCAGCAGCTTGGAGCACACCGGGGAGCTGTTTTTT.

The gene calls are TRBV5-6 and TRBJ2-7; 7 nucleotides align to TRBD1. Per germline, CDR1 SGHDT and CDR2 YYEEEE. With V trimmed by 3 bases and J by 4 bases, 7 bases remained unmatched. This CDR3 comprises 14 residues. CDR3 loop: CASSSRQGLYEQYF. The CDR3 bases are TGTGCCAGCAGCTCCCGACAGGGTTTATACGAGCAGTACTTC.

The rearrangement links TRBV29-1 to TRBJ2-1, with a weak D call TRBD1 (5 bases). Germline V gene lookup returns CDR1 SQVTM and CDR2 ANQGSEA. The CDR3 is 14 amino acids. V lost 5 bases and J lost 3, with 14 bases in between. CDR3 residues: CSVIRTGHYNEQFF. CDR3 bases: TGCAGCGTTATTCGAACAGGACACTACAATGAGCAGTTCTTC.

The V and J genes are TRBV5-1 and TRBJ1-1; tentative D call: TRBD1 (6 bases). V was trimmed by 1 base and J by 5 bases, leaving 15 bases between them. Germline values: CDR1 SGHRS, CDR2 YFSETQ. This CDR3 comprises 15 residues. The CDR3 reads CASSLTPQGSTEAFF. The CDR3, as DNA: TGCGCCAGCAGCTTGACCCCACAGGGAAGTACTGAAGCTTTCTTT. The variable domain in full, completed from reference TRBV5-1 and TRBJ1-1, reads KAGVTQTPRYLIKTRGQQVTLSCSPISGHRSVSWYQQTPGQGLQFLFEYFSETQRNKGNFPGRFSGRQFSNSRSEMNVSTLELGDSALYLCASSLTPQGSTEAFFGQGTRLTVV.

Concerning this clone itself: Relative to the germline gene, one junction end is altered; a read error may explain this. The chain recombines TRBV19 with TRBJ2-7; 10 bases align to TRBD2. Germline assignment: CDR1 LNHDA and CDR2 SQIVND (reference sequence). CDR3 length: 15 amino acids. The CDR3 region is CASRIAGGDSYEQYF. In DNA, the CDR3 is TGTGCCAGTAGGATAGCGGGGGGCGACTCCTACGAGCAGTACTTC.

The chain couples TRBV5-1 to TRBJ2-7; 11 bases align to TRBD2. The CDR3 has 14 amino acids. Trimming took 4 bases from V and 3 from J; bases not matched to a gene: 3. Germline V gives CDR1 SGHRS, CDR2 YFSETQ. Here the CDR3 DNA reads TGCGCCAGCAGCGGGGGACTAGCGGTCTACGAGCAGTACTTC. Protein sequence: CASSGGLAVYEQYF.

The table lists this clone with a few counts. The junction differs from germline at one of its ends, possibly a read error. V and J are TRBV7-7 and TRBJ1-1, with 7 nucleotides matching TRBD1. The germline V gene encodes CDR1 SSHAT and CDR2 FNYEAQ (reference sequence). The CDR3 is made up of 13 amino acids. In DNA form, the CDR3 reads TGTGCTAGCAGCCCGGGGACAGAGGCTGAAGCTTTCTTT. It yields the protein CASSPGTEAEAFF.

V gene TRBV5-4 combines with J gene TRBJ2-2; D may be TRBD1 (6 bases). Deletions cut 1 base from V and 7 bases from J, with 11 bases between. Germline values: CDR1 SGHNT, CDR2 YYREEE (reference sequence). The CDR3 contains 14 residues. The CDR3 region is CASSLLGAGGELFF. The CDR3 DNA reads TGTGCCAGCAGCTTGCTGGGGGCTGGCGGGGAGCTGTTTTTT. The variable domain in full, with the rest retrieved from reference TRBV5-4 and TRBJ2-2, is ETGVTQSPTHLIKTRGQQVTLRCSSQSGHNTVSWYQQALGQGPQFIFQYYREEENGRGNFPPRFSGLQFPNYSSELNVNALELDDSALYLCASSLLGAGGELFFGEGSRLTVL.

The rearrangement joins TRBV28 to TRBJ1-2; 10 bases fit TRBD1. CDR3 length: 13 amino acids. The germline CDR1 and CDR2 sequences are MDHEN and SYDVKM. V was pared by 4 bases and J by 8 bases, with 4 bases of the junction left unmatched. The CDR3 DNA is TGTGCCAGCAGTTCGGACAGGGGGAGAGGCTACACCTTC. Its translation: CASSSDRGRGYTF.

The chain employs TRBV11-2 and TRBJ2-1; TRBD2 agrees at 13 bases. Germline CDR1 and CDR2: SGHAT and FQNNGV. The V and J ends lost 4 bases and 4 bases, in that order; junction bases with no gene match: 4. The CDR3 is 16 amino acids. CDR3 sequence (DNA): TGTGCCAGCAGCTCGAAGGGACTAGCGGGGTACAATGAGCAGTTCTTC. Translated, it gives CASSSKGLAGYNEQFF.

This clone appeared once. The rearrangement joins TRBV19 to TRBJ2-7; 10 bases agree with TRBD1. The CDR3 has 15 residues. Germline CDR1 LNHDA, CDR2 SQIVND (reference sequence). With V trimmed by 7 bases and J by 4 bases, 10 bases remained unmatched. The CDR3 reads CASTNPGTGEYEQYF. CDR3 nucleotides: TGTGCCAGTACTAACCCCGGGACAGGGGAATACGAGCAGTACTTC. Based on the CDR3 plus reference TRBV19 and TRBJ2-7, the full variable domain is DGGITQSPKYLFRKEGQNVTLSCEQNLNHDAMYWYRQDPGQGLRLIYYSQIVNDFQKGDIAEGYSVSREKKESFPLTVTSAQKNPTAFYLCASTNPGTGEYEQYFGPGTRLTVT.

J is TRBJ2-5 and V is TRBV19; 9 bases agree with TRBD2. The ends lost 1 base at V and 5 bases at J; junction bases unmatched: 5. Germline V lookup: CDR1 LNHDA, CDR2 SQIVND (reference sequence). The CDR3 length is 15 residues. The CDR3 loop is CASSIGGGAAETQYF. As DNA, the CDR3 is TGTGCCAGTAGTATAGGCGGGGGGGCCGCGGAGACCCAGTACTTC.

Regarding this clone: Other DNA sequences of this sample code for an identical CDR3. The chain employs TRBV28 and TRBJ1-5; D unresolved. This CDR3 has 12 amino acids. Germline V gene lookup returns CDR1 MDHEN and CDR2 SYDVKM. Trimming removed 6 bases at V and 3 bases at J, with 6 bases between. CDR3 bases: TGTGCCAGCAGCCCACTCAATCAGCCCCAGCATTTT. It translates to CASSPLNQPQHF.

The chain links TRBV7-3 to TRBJ2-1; unclear D gene. There are 12 residues in the CDR3. V was shortened by 4 bases and J by 7 bases, with 8 bases between the two germline ends. Germline V lookup: CDR1 SGHTA, CDR2 FQGTGA. The CDR3 spells CASSSLGNEQFF. CDR3 bases: TGTGCCAGCAGCTCCCTCGGGAATGAGCAGTTCTTC.

The genes are TRBV29-1 and TRBJ1-2; no definite D call. V was shortened by 6 bases and J by 0 bases, with 8 bases between the two germline ends. Germline-derived CDR1 and CDR2 are SQVTM and ANQGSEA. This CDR3 region has 12 residues. Here the CDR3 reads CSVLQTNYGYTF. Here the CDR3 DNA reads TGCAGCGTCCTACAGACTAACTATGGCTACACCTTC.

V usage is TRBV15 and J usage is TRBJ1-1, with no clear D. V was shortened by 0 bases and J by 1 base, with 9 bases between the two germline ends. CDR1 LNHNV and CDR2 YYDKDF come from the germline V gene (reference sequence). The CDR3 sequence is 15 residues long. DNA of the CDR3: TGTGCCACCAGCAGAGATAGGCGAGGGAACACTGAAGCTTTCTTT. This sequence encodes CATSRDRRGNTEAFF.

The J gene is TRBJ1-1, the V gene TRBV7-9; D gene unclear. Germline values: CDR1 SEHNR, CDR2 FQNEAQ (reference sequence). Trimming cost V 4 bases and J 1 base, with 13 bases left between them. This CDR3 has 15 residues. The CDR3 region is CASSSLGRKNTEAFF. The CDR3 DNA is TGTGCCAGCAGCTCCTTGGGCCGGAAGAACACTGAAGCTTTCTTT. The entire variable domain, with the rest obtained from reference TRBV7-9 and TRBJ1-1, is as follows: DTGVSQNPRHKITKRGQNVTFRCDPISEHNRLYWYRQTLGQGPEFLTYFQNEAQLEKSRLLSDRFSAERPKGSFSTLEIQRTEQGDSAMYLCASSSLGRKNTEAFFGQGTRLTVV.

The CDR3 reads CASSLWSSLGGSYNSPLHF. CDR3 bases: TGTGCCAGCAGCTTGTGGTCCTCCTTGGGGGGATCCTATAATTCACCCCTCCACTTT. This chain connects TRBV5-6 to TRBJ1-6; perhaps TRBD1 as D (5 bases). Germline CDR1 SGHDT, CDR2 YYEEEE. The CDR3 runs to 19 residues. V was clipped by 1 base and J by 1 base, with 18 bases between them.

This chain links TRBV4-2 with TRBJ1-6; 12 bases map to TRBD1. There are 17 residues in the CDR3. Germline CDR1 LGHNA, CDR2 YNFKEQ. Trimming at V came to 4 bases and at J to 10 bases, leaving 11 bases not matched to a gene. DNA for the CDR3: TGTGCCAGCAGCCCAATGGCCGGGACAGGGGGCGGATCACCCCTCCACTTT. Protein: CASSPMAGTGGGSPLHF.

This chain links TRBV5-1 with TRBJ2-3, with 12 bases that match TRBD1. V trimming: 1 base; J trimming: 5 bases; junction bases outside the gene matches: 8. The CDR3 covers 17 residues. Germline loops: CDR1 SGHRS, CDR2 YFSETQ. This CDR3 reads CASSLIPGQGARDTQYF. CDR3 nucleotide sequence: TGCGCCAGCAGCTTGATACCGGGACAGGGGGCGAGAGATACGCAGTATTTT.

This chain uses TRBV5-4 with TRBJ1-4; TRBD1 aligns across 7 bases. Germline CDR1 SGHNT, CDR2 YYREEE (reference sequence). V shed 5 bases and J 4 bases; nucleotides not matched to a gene: 5. CDR3 length equals 14 residues. CDR3 coding DNA: TGTGCCAGCAGAGGGGACAGTTATAATGAAAAACTGTTTTTT. It codes for CASRGDSYNEKLFF.